This T cell receptor (beta chain) was obtained from a study of early T cells in non-severe SARS-CoV-2 infection. Study-wide background: The study sequenced bulk RNA from unsorted whole blood, with chains unpaired.

Study-level points and caveats: Comparison of clonotypes with VDJdb favored anti-spike CD8 responses while missing private and CD4 specificities.

Unique molecular identifiers were attached to individual cDNA molecules. TCRdb analysed the 5' RACE reads with MiXCR anew, one entry per CDR3 protein. This sample carries about 66,000 distinct CDR3 sequences, roughly 13% of them seen once, and the ten largest clones take 8% to 10%. CDR1 and CDR2 (germline): DFQATT, SNEGSKA (reference sequence). Trimming took 5 bases from V and 9 from J, leaving 17 bases between them. The CDR3 spans 13 residues. Remarks on this clonotype: Its antigen remains unidentified.

The sequence was obtained from an adult who was a healthcare worker with PCR-confirmed SARS-CoV-2 infection or an uninfected control (not recorded which). The sample taken for sequencing was whole blood. The chain has TRBV20-1 and TRBJ2-1, with D uncertain. The CDR3 spells CSASPEIVTEQFF. CDR3 nucleotides: TGCAGTGCTTCGCCCGAAATAGTAACTGAGCAGTTCTTC.